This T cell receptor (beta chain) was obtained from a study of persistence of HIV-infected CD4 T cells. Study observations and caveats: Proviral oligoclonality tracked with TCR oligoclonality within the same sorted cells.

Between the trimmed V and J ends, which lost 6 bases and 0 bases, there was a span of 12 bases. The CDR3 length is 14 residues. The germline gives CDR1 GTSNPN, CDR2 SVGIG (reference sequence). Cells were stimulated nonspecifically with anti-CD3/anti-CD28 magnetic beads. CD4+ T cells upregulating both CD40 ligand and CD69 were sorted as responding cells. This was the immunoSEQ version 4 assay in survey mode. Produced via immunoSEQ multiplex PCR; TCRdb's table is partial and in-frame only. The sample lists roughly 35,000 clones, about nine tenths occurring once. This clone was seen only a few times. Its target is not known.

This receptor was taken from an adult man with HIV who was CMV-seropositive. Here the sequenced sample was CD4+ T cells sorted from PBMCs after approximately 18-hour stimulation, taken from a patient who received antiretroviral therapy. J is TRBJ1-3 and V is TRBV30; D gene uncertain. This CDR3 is CACSVGRSGNTIYF. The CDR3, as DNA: TGTGCCTGCAGCGTCGGCCGCTCTGGAAACACCATATATTTT.